This T cell receptor (beta chain) originates from a study of human thymus T cells. Study findings and constraints: It looked as if thymic and blood repertoires used V and J genes in a biased way. Related work found strong thymic repertoire overlap between unrelated individuals.

V was clipped by 5 bases and J by 9 bases; unmatched bases: 10. This CDR3 contains 15 residues. The V gene's germline CDR1 is MNHNY and CDR2 SVGAGI (reference sequence). The assay was immunoSEQ multiplex PCR, and TCRdb's table has in-frame clones only and misses some. The sample carries some 130,000 clones, about 95% recorded once. As regards this clone: Its matching antigen is unknown.

Surgeons resected thymus tissue during corrective heart surgery. Infants served as donors; they were healthy and Finnish and were having corrective surgery for congenital heart defects. This sequence was found in a boy in the first two years of life with a congenital heart defect but otherwise immunologically healthy. The sequencing sample was made of thymus tissue. The chain recombines TRBV6-6 with TRBJ2-2; TRBD1 matches 9 bases. CDR3 amino acids: CASSTPGQGPRELFF. In DNA, the CDR3 is TGTGCCAGCAGTACCCCGGGACAGGGTCCCAGGGAGCTGTTTTTT.